Below are 18 T cell receptor beta chains sequenced from a single sample in a study of OX40 agonist ivuxolimab in advanced cancers. The repertoire was sequenced with immunoSEQ multiplex PCR; TCRdb's copy has only in-frame clones and lacks some. The data contain tens of thousands of clones, 75% to 90% of them singletons. The input for sequencing was CD4+ or CD8+ T cells sorted from blood, taken in a trial of the OX40 agonist ivuxolimab. The receptors shown here come from an adult with an advanced solid tumor such as melanoma, head and neck, liver or kidney cancer.

The chain joins TRBV11-3 to TRBJ2-5; D perhaps matches TRBD1 (6 bases). CDR1 is SGHNT, CDR2 YENEEA, per germline. This CDR3 comprises 15 residues. Trimming left V 1 base short and J 5 bases short, with 14 bases between. CDR3 bases: TGTGCCAGCAGCTTAGGTCAGGGGCGTCAGGAGACCCAGTACTTC. Amino acids: CASSLGQGRQETQYF. Combining the CDR3 with reference TRBV11-3 and TRBJ2-5 gives the whole variable domain EAGVVQSPRYKIIEKKQPVAFWCNPISGHNTLYWYLQNLGQGPELLIRYENEEAVDDSQLPKDRFSAERLKGVDSTLKIQPAELGDSAVYLCASSLGQGRQETQYFGPGTRLLVL.

V is TRBV13 and J is TRBJ1-3; maybe TRBD1 (5 bases). Germline V gene lookup returns CDR1 PRHDT and CDR2 FYEKMQ (reference sequence). The CDR3 extends over 17 amino acids. Trimming took 0 bases from V and 11 from J, leaving 23 bases between them. CDR3: CASSLGFSGTARGAIYF. In DNA form, the CDR3 reads TGTGCCAGCAGCTTAGGCTTCTCCGGGACTGCCCGAGGGGCCATATATTTT.

The rearrangement uses TRBV5-6 and TRBJ1-5; D is possibly TRBD1 (6 bases). The CDR3 runs to 16 residues. V was trimmed by 2 bases and J by 0 bases, leaving 12 bases between them. Germline CDR1 is SGHDT and CDR2 is YYEEEE. CDR3: CASSFGGPGSNQPQHF. The CDR3 bases are TGTGCCAGCAGCTTCGGGGGCCCGGGTAGCAATCAGCCCCAGCATTTT.

V usage is TRBV18 and J usage is TRBJ1-6; 7 bases agree with TRBD1. CDR3 length: 13 amino acids. Germline assignment: CDR1 KGHSH and CDR2 LQKENI. With V trimmed by 9 bases and J by 10 bases, 9 bases remained unmatched. CDR3 residues: CASHRDSGSPLHF. The CDR3 DNA reads as TGTGCCAGTCACCGGGACAGTGGCTCACCCCTCCACTTT.

V gene TRBV19 combines with J gene TRBJ1-5; TRBD1 agrees at 7 bases. V lost 1 base to trimming and J lost 6 bases; unmatched junction nucleotides: 9. The CDR3 is 16 residues long. Germline CDR1 and CDR2: LNHDA and SQIVND (reference sequence). DNA for the CDR3: TGTGCCAGTAGTATAGGGGCTAACAGGGGTGGTCAGCCCCAGCATTTT. Translated, it gives CASSIGANRGGQPQHF.

This rearrangement joins TRBV4-1 to TRBJ2-6; no firm D call. In germline, CDR1 is MGHRA, CDR2 YSYEKL. V gave up 0 bases and J gave up 1 base, with 10 bases separating them. The CDR3 has 17 residues. The CDR3 reads CASSQDVELSGANVLTF. DNA of the CDR3: TGCGCCAGCAGCCAAGATGTGGAGTTATCTGGGGCCAACGTCCTGACTTTC.

This rearrangement joins TRBV5-4 to TRBJ2-2; 8 positions agree with TRBD1. The CDR3 consists of 15 residues. V shed 3 bases and J 7 bases; nucleotides not matched to a gene: 8. Germline CDR1 is SGHNT and CDR2 is YYREEE (reference sequence). CDR3 coding DNA: TGTGCCAGCAGCTCTCAGGGGGCGATTGGCGGGGAGCTGTTTTTT. It encodes CASSSQGAIGGELFF.

This rearrangement joins TRBV4-1 to TRBJ1-3; no firm D call. The CDR3 covers 16 residues. V was cut by 3 bases and J by 2 bases, with 14 bases left in between. Germline values: CDR1 MGHRA, CDR2 YSYEKL. The CDR3 loop reads CASSHPLLGTGNTIYF. The CDR3 coding sequence is TGCGCCAGCAGCCATCCATTGCTGGGGACTGGAAACACCATATATTTT.

The chain employs TRBV7-2 and TRBJ1-5, with a possible D match to TRBD1 (5 bases). V lost 5 bases and J lost 4, with 15 bases in between. Per the germline V gene, CDR1 is SGHTA and CDR2 is FQGNSA. This CDR3 is built from 15 residues. In nucleotides, the CDR3 is TGTGCCAGCAGCCTAGGGGTCAACAGGAATCAGCCCCAGCATTTT. Protein product: CASSLGVNRNQPQHF. The whole variable domain, filled in from reference TRBV7-2 and TRBJ1-5, reads GAGVSQSPSNKVTEKGKDVELRCDPISGHTALYWYRQSLGQGLEFLIYFQGNSAPDKSGLPSDRFSAERTGGSVSTLTIQRTQQEDSAVYLCASSLGVNRNQPQHFGDGTRLSIL.

The V and J genes are TRBV12-2 and TRBJ2-6; no check of the table's D call, TRBD2, against the DNA was made. TRBV12-2 is deemed a pseudogene. The CDR3 is 15 residues long. CDR3 in amino acids: CASRGGPSGANVLTF. The CDR3, as DNA: TGTGCAAGTCGCGGAGGGCCCTCTGGGGCCAACGTCCTGACTTTC.

This sequence joins TRBV18 and TRBJ1-5; D gene uncertain. The CDR3 runs to 14 residues. V lost 3 bases to trimming and J lost 4 bases, with 10 bases between them. Germline CDR1 KGHSH, CDR2 LQKENI. CDR3 protein: CASSPAASNQPQHF. DNA of the CDR3: TGTGCCAGCTCACCGGCAGCTTCGAATCAGCCCCAGCATTTT.

The chain joins TRBV29-1 to TRBJ1-2, with 10 bases fitting TRBD1. The CDR3 covers 12 residues. The germline CDR1 and CDR2 sequences are SQVTM and ANQGSEA. The V segment lost 7 bases and the J segment 3 bases; nucleotides outside the gene matches: 2. The CDR3 here is CSGGQGDYGYTF. The DNA for the CDR3 is TGCAGCGGTGGACAGGGGGACTATGGCTACACCTTC.

This rearrangement joins TRBV28 to TRBJ1-2, with 12 bases that match TRBD1. The germline gives CDR1 MDHEN, CDR2 SYDVKM. Losses at the gene ends were 6 bases for V and 2 bases for J; bases not matched to a gene: 4. CDR3 length: 15 residues. The CDR3 loop reads CASSPGQGANYGYTF. CDR3 nucleotides: TGTGCCAGCAGCCCGGGACAGGGGGCGAACTATGGCTACACCTTC.

The rearrangement uses TRBV7-3 and TRBJ2-7, with 7 bases lining up with TRBD1. V lost 3 bases and J lost 3; bases outside the gene matches: 8. The CDR3 has 15 amino acids. Looked up from germline, CDR1 is SGHTA and CDR2 is FQGTGA. The CDR3 coding sequence is TGTGCCAGCAGCTTGGCAACAGGGGAAGGCTACGAGCAGTACTTC. It specifies CASSLATGEGYEQYF.

In this sample, this clone turned up once. The J gene is TRBJ2-7, the V gene TRBV2; 7 positions agree with TRBD1. This CDR3 has 14 residues. The V gene's germline CDR1 is SNHLY and CDR2 FYNNEI. V trimming: 9 bases; J trimming: 1 base; junction bases outside the gene matches: 9. The CDR3: CASQDRTNSYEQYF. Here the CDR3 DNA reads TGTGCCAGTCAGGACAGGACCAATTCCTACGAGCAGTACTTC.

The chain recombines TRBV7-3 with TRBJ1-1, with 7 bases aligning to TRBD1. The germline CDR1 and CDR2 sequences are SGHTA and FQGTGA. The V and J ends lost 5 bases and 4 bases, in that order; junction bases with no gene match: 7. The CDR3 runs 14 residues. The CDR3 reads CASSPGGKSTEAFF. The CDR3 DNA reads as TGTGCCAGCAGCCCAGGGGGTAAGAGCACTGAAGCTTTCTTT.

The J gene is TRBJ1-2, the V gene TRBV28; D gene ambiguous. The CDR3 spans 8 residues. Per the germline V gene, CDR1 is MDHEN and CDR2 is SYDVKM. The CDR3 loop reads CGSYGYTF. CDR3 sequence (DNA): TGTGGTAGCTATGGCTACACCTTC.

DNA of the CDR3: TGTGCCAGCAGCTTAGAAACTGGCGGTTTAGCCAAAAACATTCAGTACTTC. Amino acids: CASSLETGGLAKNIQYF. This sequence joins TRBV7-2 and TRBJ2-4; the D is unclear. V gave up 1 base and J gave up 0 bases, with 13 bases separating them. This CDR3 is 17 amino acids long. Germline V lookup: CDR1 SGHTA, CDR2 FQGNSA.